This T cell receptor (beta chain) was observed in a study of cytomegalovirus exposure and HLA in healthy donors. As regards this clone: Its antigen is unknown.

The CDR3 sequence is 18 residues long. The V and J ends lost 0 bases and 6 bases respectively, with 21 bases between them. Germline CDR1 LGHNA, CDR2 YNFKEQ. The table came from immunoSEQ multiplex PCR; TCRdb's copy has only in-frame clones and leaves some out. The sample shows some 180,000 clones, around 80% of them seen only once. Donors came from a validation cohort of about 110 subjects, distinct from the first 666-subject cohort. Study outcomes and limitations: It was reportedly the case that the classifier diagnosed cytomegalovirus status with high specificity and sensitivity. First-cohort TCR clusters were later found to tend to co-occur in the 90 to 150 validation repertoires.

This sequence originates from a woman aged 30 to 39 in good health and CMV-seronegative. This rearrangement joins TRBV4-2 to TRBJ1-5; TRBD1 is a possible D gene (6 bases). Input material: PBMCs. In nucleotides, the CDR3 is TGTGCCAGCAGCCAAGAGGGCCCTCCCACAGGGTTAGGTCAGCCCCAGCATTTT. Translation gives CASSQEGPPTGLGQPQHF.